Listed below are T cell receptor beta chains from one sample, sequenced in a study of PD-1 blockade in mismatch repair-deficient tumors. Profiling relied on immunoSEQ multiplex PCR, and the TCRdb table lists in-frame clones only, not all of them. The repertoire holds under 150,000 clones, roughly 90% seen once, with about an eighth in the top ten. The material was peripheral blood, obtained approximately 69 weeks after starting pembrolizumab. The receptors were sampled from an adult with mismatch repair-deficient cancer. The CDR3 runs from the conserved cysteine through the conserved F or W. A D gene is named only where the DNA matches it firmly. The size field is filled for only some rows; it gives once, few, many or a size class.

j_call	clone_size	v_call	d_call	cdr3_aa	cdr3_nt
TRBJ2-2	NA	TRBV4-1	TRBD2	CASSQDRFGLAGLIGELFF	TGCGCCAGCAGCCAAGATCGGTTCGGGCTAGCGGGTTTAATCGGGGAGCTGTTTTTT
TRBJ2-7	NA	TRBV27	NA	CASRPTKDYEQYF	TGTGCCAGCAGACCCACTAAGGATTACGAGCAGTACTTC
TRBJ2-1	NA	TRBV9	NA	CASSQTTERLSSYNEQFF	TGTGCCAGCAGCCAAACAACCGAGCGGTTGAGCTCCTACAATGAGCAGTTCTTC
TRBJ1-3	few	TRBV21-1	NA	CASPVNTIYF	TGTGCCAGCCCAGTGAACACCATATATTTT
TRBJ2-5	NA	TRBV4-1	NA	CASSQGIAGKYQETQYF	TGCGCCAGCAGCCAAGGTATCGCGGGAAAGTACCAAGAGACCCAGTACTTC
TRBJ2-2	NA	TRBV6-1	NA	CASSETGTTGNTGELFF	TGTGCCAGCAGTGAAACGGGAACCACCGGGAACACCGGGGAGCTGTTTTTT
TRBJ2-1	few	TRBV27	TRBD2	CASSFMRECEQFF	TGTGCCAGCAGTTTCATGCGGGAGTGTGAGCAGTTCTTC
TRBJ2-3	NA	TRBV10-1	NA	CASSESRGNTDTQYF	TGCGCCAGCAGTGAATCGCGAGGAAACACAGATACGCAGTATTTT
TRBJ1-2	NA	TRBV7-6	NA	CASSLPGTSLYTF	TGTGCCAGCAGCTTACCGGGAACTTCGCTCTACACCTTC
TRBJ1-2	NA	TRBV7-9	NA	CASSPDVGAGYTF	TGTGCCAGCAGCCCGGACGTTGGTGCTGGCTACACCTTC
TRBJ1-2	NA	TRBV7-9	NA	CASSLAVGFGYGYTF	TGTGCCAGCAGCTTAGCGGTGGGGTTCGGCTATGGCTACACCTTC
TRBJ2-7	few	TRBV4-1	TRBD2	CASSQTSGTYEQYF	TGCGCCAGCAGCCAAACTAGCGGGACCTACGAGCAGTACTTC
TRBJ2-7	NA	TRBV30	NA	CAWNSGGPYEQYF	TGTGCCTGGAATTCGGGGGGCCCCTACGAGCAGTACTTC
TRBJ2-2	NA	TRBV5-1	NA	CASSFLGDTGELFF	TGCGCCAGCAGCTTTCTAGGAGACACCGGGGAGCTGTTTTTT
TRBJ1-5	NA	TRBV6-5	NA	CASSYLDPGGNQPQHF	TGTGCCAGCAGTTATTTGGATCCCGGGGGCAATCAGCCCCAGCATTTT
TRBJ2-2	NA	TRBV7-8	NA	CASSLEWVTTGELFF	TGTGCCAGCAGCTTAGAGTGGGTAACCACCGGGGAGCTGTTTTTT
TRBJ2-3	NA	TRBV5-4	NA	CASSQAGGGHTDTQYF	TGTGCCAGCAGCCAAGCAGGGGGGGGACACACAGATACGCAGTATTTT
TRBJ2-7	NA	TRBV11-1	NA	CASSLTRFYEQYF	TGTGCCAGCAGCTTAACTAGATTCTACGAGCAGTACTTC
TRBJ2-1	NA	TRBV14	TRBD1	CASSQVRTGQMNEQFF	TGTGCCAGCAGCCAAGTTAGGACAGGGCAGATGAATGAGCAGTTCTTC
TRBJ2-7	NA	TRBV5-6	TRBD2	CASSYGLAGPYEQYF	TGTGCCAGCAGCTACGGACTAGCGGGCCCCTACGAGCAGTACTTC
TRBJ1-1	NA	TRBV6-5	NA	CASSYTVGMNTEAFF	TGTGCCAGCAGTTATACAGTGGGGATGAACACTGAAGCTTTCTTT
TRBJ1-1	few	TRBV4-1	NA	CASSQVGAEAFF	TGCGCCAGCAGCCAGGTAGGGGCTGAAGCTTTCTTT
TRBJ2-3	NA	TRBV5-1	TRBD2	CASSLAGTSGLTDTQYF	TGCGCCAGCAGCTTGGCCGGGACTAGCGGGTTAACAGATACGCAGTATTTT
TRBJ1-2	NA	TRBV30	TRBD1	CAYRGPPRLNYGYTF	TGTGCCTACAGGGGCCCTCCTCGTCTTAACTATGGCTACACCTTC
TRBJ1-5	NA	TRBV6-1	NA	CASRGGGNQPQHF	TGTGCCAGCAGGGGAGGTGGCAATCAGCCCCAGCATTTT
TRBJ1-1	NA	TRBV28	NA	CASRLNLDGKNTEAFF	TGTGCCAGCAGGTTAAATCTAGACGGAAAGAACACTGAAGCTTTCTTT
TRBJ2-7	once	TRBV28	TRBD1	CASSPWDRGPREQYF	TGTGCCAGCAGTCCTTGGGACAGGGGACCTAGGGAGCAGTACTTC
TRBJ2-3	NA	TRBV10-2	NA	CASRMDGGTDTQYF	TGCGCCAGCAGGATGGATGGTGGCACAGATACGCAGTATTTT
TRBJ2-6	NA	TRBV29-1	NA	CSVIFGWAGANVLTF	TGCAGCGTGATCTTTGGGTGGGCTGGGGCCAACGTCCTGACTTTC
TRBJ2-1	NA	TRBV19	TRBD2	CASSIRSYGTSGVIEQFF	TGTGCCAGTAGTATAAGATCCTACGGGACTAGCGGTGTGATTGAGCAGTTCTTC
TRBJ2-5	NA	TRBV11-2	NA	CASSSISGTRYQETQYF	TGTGCCAGCAGCTCCATCTCCGGGACAAGATATCAAGAGACCCAGTACTTC
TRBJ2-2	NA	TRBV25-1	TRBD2	CASSGIAGNTGELFF	TGTGCCAGCAGTGGAATAGCGGGGAACACCGGGGAGCTGTTTTTT
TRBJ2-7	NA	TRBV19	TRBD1	CASSTYGDRRSPVVYEQYF	TGTGCCAGTAGTACGTACGGGGACAGGCGGTCGCCCGTCGTGTACGAGCAGTACTTC
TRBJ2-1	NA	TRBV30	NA	CAWSDSHRHYNEQFF	TGTGCCTGGAGTGACTCACACCGACACTACAATGAGCAGTTCTTC
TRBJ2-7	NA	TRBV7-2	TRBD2	CASSLEVLASGVEQYF	TGTGCCAGCAGCTTAGAGGTACTAGCGAGCGGGGTCGAGCAGTACTTC
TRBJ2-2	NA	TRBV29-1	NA	CSAGMNTGELFF	TGCAGCGCTGGAATGAACACCGGGGAGCTGTTTTTT
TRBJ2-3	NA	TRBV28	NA	CASSGEVASDTQYF	TGTGCCAGCAGTGGGGAAGTGGCTTCAGATACGCAGTATTTT
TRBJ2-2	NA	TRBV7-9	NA	CASSLGQHTGELFF	TGTGCCAGCAGCCTCGGACAGCACACCGGGGAGCTGTTTTTT
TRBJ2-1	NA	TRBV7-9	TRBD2	CASSLLAGYNEQFF	TGTGCCAGCAGCCTACTAGCGGGATACAATGAGCAGTTCTTC
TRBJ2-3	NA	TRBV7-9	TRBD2	CASSLSSSGADTQYF	TGTGCCAGCAGCCTTAGTTCTAGCGGGGCAGATACGCAGTATTTT
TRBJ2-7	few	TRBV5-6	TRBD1	CASSFSGQGPEQYF	TGTGCCAGCAGCTTCTCGGGACAGGGTCCCGAGCAGTACTTC
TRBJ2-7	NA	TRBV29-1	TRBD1	CSVEDQGTGISYEQYF	TGCAGCGTTGAAGATCAGGGGACAGGGATCTCCTACGAGCAGTACTTC
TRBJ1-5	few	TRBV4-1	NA	CASSQEGRNQPQHF	TGCGCCAGCAGCCAAGAAGGTCGCAATCAGCCCCAGCATTTT
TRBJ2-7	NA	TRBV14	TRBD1	CASSQTGQGTHEQYF	TGTGCCAGCAGCCAAACGGGACAGGGGACCCACGAGCAGTACTTC
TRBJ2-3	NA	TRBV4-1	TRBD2	CASSQVPSGIADTQYF	TGCGCCAGCAGCCAAGTTCCTAGCGGGATCGCAGATACGCAGTATTTT
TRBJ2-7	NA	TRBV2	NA	CASSQGSGYEQYF	TGTGCCAGCAGTCAGGGATCGGGCTACGAGCAGTACTTC